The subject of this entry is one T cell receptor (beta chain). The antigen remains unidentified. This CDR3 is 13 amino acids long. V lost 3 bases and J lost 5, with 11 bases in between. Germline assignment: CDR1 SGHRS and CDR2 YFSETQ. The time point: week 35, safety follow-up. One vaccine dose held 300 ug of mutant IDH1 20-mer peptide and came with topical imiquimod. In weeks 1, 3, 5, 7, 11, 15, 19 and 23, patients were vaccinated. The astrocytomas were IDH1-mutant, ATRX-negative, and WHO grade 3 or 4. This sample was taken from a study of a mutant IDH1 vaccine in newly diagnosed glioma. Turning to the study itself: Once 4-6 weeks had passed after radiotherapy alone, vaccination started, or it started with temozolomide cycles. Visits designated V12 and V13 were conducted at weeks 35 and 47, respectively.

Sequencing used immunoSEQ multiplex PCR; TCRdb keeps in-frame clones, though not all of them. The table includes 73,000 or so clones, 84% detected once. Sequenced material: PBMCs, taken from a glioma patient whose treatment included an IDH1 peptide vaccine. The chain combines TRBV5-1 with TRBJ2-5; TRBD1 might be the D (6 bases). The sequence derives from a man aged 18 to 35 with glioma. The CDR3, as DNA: TGCGCCAGCAGCTCAGGGGTGGTGGAGACCCAGTACTTC. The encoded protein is CASSSGVVETQYF.